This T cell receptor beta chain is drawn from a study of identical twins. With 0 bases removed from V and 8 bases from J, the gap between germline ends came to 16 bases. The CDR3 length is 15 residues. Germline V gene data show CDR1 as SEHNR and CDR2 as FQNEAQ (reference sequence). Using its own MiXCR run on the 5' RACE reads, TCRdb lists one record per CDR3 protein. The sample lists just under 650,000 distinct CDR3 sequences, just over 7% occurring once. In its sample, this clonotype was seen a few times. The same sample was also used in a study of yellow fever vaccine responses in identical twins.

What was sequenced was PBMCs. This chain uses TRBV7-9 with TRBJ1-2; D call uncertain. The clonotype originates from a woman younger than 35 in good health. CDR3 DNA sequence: TGTGCCAGCAGCTTAGCCAGTAGACCCCCTGGAGGCTACACCTTC. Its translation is CASSLASRPPGGYTF.